This TCR beta chain is from a study of blood T cell repertoires in COVID-19. Overall study: COVID-19 samples, acute and convalescent, were from the United States, Italy and Spain. PBMCs, B-cell-depleted T cells, or T cells were the source of the cDNA or gDNA that made up the material.

Authors' data handling: Nucleated cell counts were estimated from reference gene primer amplification. Sequenced by immunoSEQ multiplex PCR; TCRdb stores in-frame clones only, minus some. The V and J calls and clone size are taken from that table; D and trimming were inferred from the DNA. The sample records under 200,000 clones, approximately 88% being singletons. CDR1 is MNHEY and CDR2 is SVGAGI in the germline V gene. The CDR3 contains 14 residues. V was cut by 6 bases and J by 3 bases, with 12 bases left in between. The V call is TRBV6-5, the J call TRBJ1-3, with D possibly matching TRBD1 (6 bases). What was sequenced was peripheral blood. The sequence came from an elderly woman with active or convalescent COVID-19. CDR3 nucleotides: TGTGCCAGCAGCACAGGGTCGGATGGAAACACCATATATTTT. It specifies CASSTGSDGNTIYF.